This TCR beta chain stems from a study of T cell repertoires in cytomegalovirus infection. Study-wide context: Public TCR beta signatures indicated both CMV infection and matching HLA type.

General observations from the study: Within the response measured ex vivo, HLA-C-restricted CMV-specific TCR beta clonotypes were dominant.

TCRdb reprocessed the reads with MiXCR, giving one entry per CDR3 protein. The table lists under 90,000 distinct CDR3 sequences, 22% of them singletons. V dropped 6 bases and J dropped 2 bases, with 20 bases sitting between them. The germline gives CDR1 SGHVS, CDR2 FQNEAQ. CDR3 length: 17 amino acids. Comments on this clonotype: What it binds is unknown.

This receptor was taken from a human donor in good health (CMV status not recorded). Some clones in this sample may be carry-over from other donors' samples. Sequences were obtained from PBMCs, sequenced either directly or after in vitro stimulation (not recorded which). The V call is TRBV7-8, the J call TRBJ2-1, with D possibly matching TRBD2 (6 bases). The CDR3 region is CASRLAWGEFTYNEQFF. The CDR3, as DNA: TGTGCCAGCAGACTGGCTTGGGGGGAGTTCACCTACAATGAGCAGTTCTTC. Filled out from reference TRBV7-8 and TRBJ2-1, the complete variable domain reads GAGVSQSPRYKVAKRGQDVALRCDPISGHVSLFWYQQALGQGPEFLTYFQNEAQLDKSGLPSDRFFAERPEGSVSTLKIQRTQQEDSAVYLCASRLAWGEFTYNEQFFGPGTRLTVL.